The 15 T cell receptor beta chains presented below share a single source sample, sequenced in a study of technical replicates of blood from a handful of donors. Some clones are missing from TCRdb's copy, which holds only in-frame ones; the method was immunoSEQ multiplex PCR. The table has about 68,000 clones, under 98% seen once; the top ten hold roughly 0.25%. The sample taken for sequencing was T cells isolated from PBMCs. Receptors were obtained from a human donor in good health.

This chain connects TRBV9 to TRBJ2-2, with TRBD1 as a possible D gene (5 bases). Germline V gene sequence: CDR1 SGDLS, CDR2 YYNGEE. CDR3 length equals 12 residues. Deletions cut 2 bases from V and 7 bases from J, with 6 bases between. The CDR3 nucleotides are TGTGCCAGCAGCGTTAGGGGCGGGGAGCTGTTTTTT. Translating gives CASSVRGGELFF.

The chain uses TRBV27 and TRBJ1-1; 8 bases map to TRBD1. The CDR3 consists of 14 residues. V was clipped by 4 bases and J by 7 bases; unmatched bases: 8. The germline gives CDR1 MNHEY, CDR2 SMNVEV (reference sequence). DNA for the CDR3: TGTGCCAGCAGTTCCACAGGGGGAACGTATGAAGCTTTCTTT. This sequence encodes CASSSTGGTYEAFF.

V gene TRBV5-6 combines with J gene TRBJ2-7, with D perhaps matching TRBD1 (5 bases). CDR1 is SGHDT, CDR2 YYEEEE, per germline. CDR3 size: 15 residues. V was trimmed by 1 base and J by 2 bases, leaving 13 bases between them. The CDR3 region is CASSLWGGPAYEQYF. DNA of the CDR3: TGTGCCAGCAGCTTGTGGGGCGGACCTGCCTACGAGCAGTACTTC. Full variable domain (outside the CDR3, taken from reference TRBV5-6 and TRBJ2-7): DAGVTQSPTHLIKTRGQQVTLRCSPKSGHDTVSWYQQALGQGPQFIFQYYEEEERQRGNFPDRFSGHQFPNYSSELNVNALLLGDSALYLCASSLWGGPAYEQYFGPGTRLTVT.

The chain joins TRBV2 to TRBJ2-3; 10 nucleotides line up with TRBD2. Germline V gene sequence: CDR1 SNHLY, CDR2 FYNNEI. There are 15 residues in the CDR3. The trim removed 7 bases at V and 6 bases at J, leaving 10 bases unmatched. CDR3 bases: TGTGCCAGCACTATACTAGCGGGGTGGGCCGATACGCAGTATTTT. Encoded protein: CASTILAGWADTQYF.

A word on this clone: Germline is not matched at one junction end, which may reflect a read error. The rearrangement joins TRBV7-7 to TRBJ2-1, with D possibly being TRBD2 (5 bases). Germline CDR1 is SSHAT and CDR2 is FNYEAQ (reference sequence). CDR3 length: 14 amino acids. The CDR3 loop is CASSLRGNYNEQFF. The DNA of the CDR3 is TGTGCTAGCAGCCTCCGGGGAAACTACAATGAGCAGTTCTTC.

The V call is TRBV5-5, the J call TRBJ2-5, with D hard to call. V was shortened by 0 bases and J by 5 bases, with 8 bases between the two germline ends. The CDR3 is made up of 13 amino acids. Germline lookup yields CDR1 SGHKS and CDR2 YYEKEE (reference sequence). This CDR3 is CASSLGAFETQYF. Written as DNA, the CDR3 is TGTGCCAGCAGCTTGGGAGCGTTTGAGACCCAGTACTTC.

This clone was seen a single time. This chain uses TRBV19 with TRBJ2-7; D not resolved. The germline V gene encodes CDR1 LNHDA and CDR2 SQIVND (reference sequence). CDR3 size: 12 residues. V was clipped by 1 base and J by 7 bases, with 8 bases between them. The CDR3 nucleotides read TGTGCCAGTAGTATAGTGCAACAGGAGCAGTACTTC. Its translation: CASSIVQQEQYF.

This clone appeared a single time. The chain is built from TRBV29-1 and TRBJ2-7; 8 bases match TRBD2. Germline V gives CDR1 SQVTM, CDR2 ANQGSEA. The CDR3 consists of 14 residues. Trimming at V came to 1 base and at J to 2 bases, leaving 4 bases not matched to a gene. The CDR3 DNA sequence: TGCAGCGTTGAAGCGGCTAGCGGGCCCTACGAGCAGTACTTC. This gives the protein CSVEAASGPYEQYF.

This chain links TRBV11-2 with TRBJ1-5; 7 bases line up with TRBD1. The CDR3 extends over 15 amino acids. Germline V gene sequence: CDR1 SGHAT, CDR2 FQNNGV. V shed 1 base, J shed 4 bases, and the junction held 4 bases outside the gene matches. CDR3 protein: CASSLGDSLNQPQHF. CDR3 in DNA: TGTGCCAGCAGCTTAGGGGACAGTTTGAATCAGCCCCAGCATTTT.

This clone turned up a few times. The chain is built from TRBV2 and TRBJ2-5; D is ambiguous. The CDR3 extends over 14 amino acids. Trimming pared 8 bases from V and 4 bases from J, leaving 17 bases between. Germline V CDR1 and CDR2: SNHLY, FYNNEI. The CDR3 reads CASQIGNRLETQYF. CDR3 DNA sequence: TGTGCCAGCCAAATAGGTAACAGATTAGAGACCCAGTACTTC.

The chain links TRBV5-1 to TRBJ2-5; 7 bases line up with TRBD1. CDR1 and CDR2 from the germline V gene are SGHRS and YFSETQ. This CDR3 is 15 amino acids long. V shed 2 bases, J shed 9 bases, and the junction held 13 bases outside the gene matches. CDR3 region: CASSFHRQGRSAQYF. The CDR3 nucleotides are TGCGCCAGCAGCTTCCACCGACAGGGACGGAGCGCCCAGTACTTC.

The rearrangement joins TRBV10-3 to TRBJ1-4; D is possibly TRBD1 (6 bases). CDR3 size: 13 residues. Germline V lookup: CDR1 ENHRY, CDR2 SYGVKD. V dropped 5 bases and J dropped 8 bases, with 12 bases sitting between them. CDR3 in amino acids: CAISLAQGEKLFF. The DNA for the CDR3 is TGTGCCATCAGTCTTGCCCAGGGGGAAAAACTGTTTTTT.

This clone was recorded only once. The chain employs TRBV19 and TRBJ2-5; D is perhaps TRBD1 (6 bases). CDR1 and CDR2 from the germline V gene are LNHDA and SQIVND (reference sequence). The CDR3 is 17 amino acids. V was trimmed by 1 base and J by 5 bases, leaving 20 bases between them. The CDR3 bases are TGTGCCAGTAGTATAGTTTCTCGGCAGGGGAAGGTCGAGACCCAGTACTTC. Translated: CASSIVSRQGKVETQYF.

CDR3 sequence reads: CASSESPGGLWDTQYF. CDR3 DNA sequence: TGTGCCAGCAGTGAATCCCCGGGGGGGTTATGGGATACGCAGTATTTT. The V call is TRBV2, the J call TRBJ2-3, with 8 positions matching TRBD2. Germline values: CDR1 SNHLY, CDR2 FYNNEI. The V gene end was trimmed by 2 bases and the J gene end by 6 bases; junction bases not matched to a gene: 10. The CDR3 is 16 amino acids.

The genes are TRBV11-2 and TRBJ2-1; no clear D. Germline CDR1 reads SGHAT; CDR2 reads FQNNGV. V was pared by 5 bases and J by 12 bases, with 14 bases between. This CDR3 region has 12 residues. CDR3 DNA sequence: TGTGCCAGCAGCATAATCACCAGAGGGCAGTTCTTC. Residues: CASSIITRGQFF.